Included here is one T cell receptor beta chain sequence, with context. No antigen is known for it. The data derive from a study of T cell repertoires in cytomegalovirus infection. General study findings and limits: HLA-C-restricted CMV clonotypes gave the most frequent clonotype in two of eight donors.

TCRdb re-analysed the reads in MiXCR, keeping a single row per CDR3 protein. The table shows some 99,000 distinct CDR3 sequences, with about 30% occurring only once. V was clipped by 4 bases and J by 0 bases, with 10 bases between them. Germline V gene sequence: CDR1 SGHKS, CDR2 YYEKEE (reference sequence). The CDR3 is 14 residues long. The sequencing used CD8+ T cells from cultured PBMCs, collected from culture after CMV antigen stimulation. The J gene is TRBJ1-2, the V gene TRBV5-5; possible D gene TRBD1, 6 bases. The source of this sequence is a human donor in good health (CMV status not recorded). Some clones in this sample may be carry-over from other donors' samples. The CDR3 is CASSIQGPNYGYTF. In DNA, the CDR3 is TGTGCCAGCAGCATACAGGGTCCTAACTATGGCTACACCTTC.